The clone carrying this T cell receptor (beta chain) was recorded a few times. Trimming took 0 bases from V and 3 from J, leaving 14 bases between them. This CDR3 spans 16 amino acids. Germline values: CDR1 SGHVS, CDR2 FNYEAQ. This sample is drawn from a study of response to subunit inactivated influenza vaccine. Using its own MiXCR run on the RT-PCR reads, TCRdb lists one record per CDR3 protein. The sample lists over 150,000 distinct CDR3 sequences; roughly a tenth were seen once. This TCR came from a man between 50 and 75 years old who received an inactivated influenza vaccine. The chain is built from TRBV7-6 and TRBJ2-5; either TRBD1 or TRBD2 may supply D (6 bases each). The material sequenced was CD8+ T cells sorted from PBMCs, taken around 25 months after vaccination. The CDR3 loop is CASSLAGGRAEETQYF. CDR3 bases: TGTGCCAGCAGCTTAGCGGGGGGCAGGGCCGAAGAGACCCAGTACTTC.